This T cell receptor beta chain was retrieved from a study of neurological immune-mediated disorders. This clonotype was seen at least ten times. Germline CDR1 and CDR2: MNHEY and SVGEGT. The V gene lost 4 bases and the J gene lost 2 bases, with 14 bases spanning the gap. The CDR3 extends over 15 amino acids. TCRdb fed the 5' RACE reads into MiXCR, producing one record per CDR3 protein. Here the sample spans 50,000 or so distinct CDR3 sequences, about an eighth being singletons. The source material was PBMCs. The receptor was isolated from a man aged 60 to 75 in good health. The J gene is TRBJ2-5, the V gene TRBV6-2 or TRBV6-3; D may be TRBD2 (7 bases). The CDR3 sequence is CASSSMAGAQETQYF. The DNA of the CDR3 is TGTGCCAGCAGTTCGATGGCGGGGGCTCAAGAGACCCAGTACTTC.